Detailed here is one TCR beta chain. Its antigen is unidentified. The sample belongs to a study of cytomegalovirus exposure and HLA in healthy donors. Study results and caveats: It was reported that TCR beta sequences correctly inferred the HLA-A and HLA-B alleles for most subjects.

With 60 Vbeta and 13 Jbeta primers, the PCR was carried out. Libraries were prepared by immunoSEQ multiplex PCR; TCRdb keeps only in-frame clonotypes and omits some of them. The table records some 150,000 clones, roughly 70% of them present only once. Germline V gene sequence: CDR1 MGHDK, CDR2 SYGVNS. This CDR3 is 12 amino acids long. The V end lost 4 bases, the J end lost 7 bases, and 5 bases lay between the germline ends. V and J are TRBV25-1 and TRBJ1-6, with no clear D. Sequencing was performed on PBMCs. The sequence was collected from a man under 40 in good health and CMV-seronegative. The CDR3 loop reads CASSVINSPLHF. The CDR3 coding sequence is TGTGCCAGCAGTGTAATCAATTCACCCCTCCACTTT.